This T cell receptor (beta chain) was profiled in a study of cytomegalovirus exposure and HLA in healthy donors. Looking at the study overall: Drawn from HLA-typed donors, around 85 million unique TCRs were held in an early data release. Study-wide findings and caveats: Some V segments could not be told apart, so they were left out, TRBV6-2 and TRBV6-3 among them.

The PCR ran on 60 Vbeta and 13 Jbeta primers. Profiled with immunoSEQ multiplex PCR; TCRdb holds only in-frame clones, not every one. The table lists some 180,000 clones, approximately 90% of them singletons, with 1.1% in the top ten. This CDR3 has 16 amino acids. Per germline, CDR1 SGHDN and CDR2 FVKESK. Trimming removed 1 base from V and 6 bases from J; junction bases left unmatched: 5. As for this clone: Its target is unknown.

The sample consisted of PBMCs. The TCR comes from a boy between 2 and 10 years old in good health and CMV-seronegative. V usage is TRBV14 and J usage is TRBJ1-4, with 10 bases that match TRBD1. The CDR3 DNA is TGTGCCAGCAGCCAAGGACAGGGGGCGGTTCATGAAAAACTGTTTTTT. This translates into CASSQGQGAVHEKLFF. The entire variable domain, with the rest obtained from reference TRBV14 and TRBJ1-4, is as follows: EAGVTQFPSHSVIEKGQTVTLRCDPISGHDNLYWYRRVMGKEIKFLLHFVKESKQDESGMPNNRFLAERTGGTYSTLKVQPAELEDSGVYFCASSQGQGAVHEKLFFGSGTQLSVL.